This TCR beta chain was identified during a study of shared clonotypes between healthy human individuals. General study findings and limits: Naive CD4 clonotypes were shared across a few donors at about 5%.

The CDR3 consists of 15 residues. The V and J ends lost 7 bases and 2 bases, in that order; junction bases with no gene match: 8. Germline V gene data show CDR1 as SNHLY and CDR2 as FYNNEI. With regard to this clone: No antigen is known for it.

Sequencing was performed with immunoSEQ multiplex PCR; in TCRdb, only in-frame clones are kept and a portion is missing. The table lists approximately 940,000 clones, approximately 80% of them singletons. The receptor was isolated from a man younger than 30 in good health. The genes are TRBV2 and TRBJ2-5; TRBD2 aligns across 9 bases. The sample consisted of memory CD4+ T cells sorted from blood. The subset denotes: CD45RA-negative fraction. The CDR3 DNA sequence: TGTGCCAGCAAGGCGGAAGCGGGGGGACAAGAGACCCAGTACTTC. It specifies CASKAEAGGQETQYF.